The T cell receptor beta chain under discussion was sequenced for a study of blood T cells in healthy people across ages. The trim removed 3 bases at V and 5 bases at J, leaving 12 bases unmatched. The length of the CDR3 is 18 residues. Germline assignment: CDR1 LNHDA and CDR2 SQIVND (reference sequence). Next came a second PCR, run for roughly 6 to 11 cycles, which used a sample-barcoded 5' primer along with a J-beta primer mix. Using its own MiXCR run on the 5' RACE reads, TCRdb lists one record per CDR3 protein. In the table there are about 540,000 distinct CDR3 sequences, around 24% of which are singletons. The sample was also linked to a second study, of T cells of mothers and their children. This second study notes: Researchers put all of the extracted RNA into cDNA synthesis, using around 1.5 ug per 15 ul.

The sample comprised blood. The V and J genes are TRBV19 and TRBJ2-1; 11 nucleotides line up with TRBD2. This sequence originates from a boy younger than 18 in good health. CDR3 DNA: TGTGCCAGTAGTATGGGCCCGGGACTAGCGGACCTTAACAATGAGCAGTTCTTC. This codes for CASSMGPGLADLNNEQFF.